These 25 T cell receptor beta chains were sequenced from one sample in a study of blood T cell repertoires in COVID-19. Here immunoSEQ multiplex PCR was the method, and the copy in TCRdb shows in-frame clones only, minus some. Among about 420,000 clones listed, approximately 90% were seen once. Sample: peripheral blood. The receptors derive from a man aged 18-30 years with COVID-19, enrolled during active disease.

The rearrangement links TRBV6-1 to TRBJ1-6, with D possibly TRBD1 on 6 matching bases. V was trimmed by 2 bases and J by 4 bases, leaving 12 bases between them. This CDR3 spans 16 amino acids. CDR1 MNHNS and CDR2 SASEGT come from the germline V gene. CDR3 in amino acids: CASSEIRGAYNSPLHF. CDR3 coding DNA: TGTGCCAGCAGTGAAATTCGGGGGGCTTATAATTCACCCCTCCACTTT.

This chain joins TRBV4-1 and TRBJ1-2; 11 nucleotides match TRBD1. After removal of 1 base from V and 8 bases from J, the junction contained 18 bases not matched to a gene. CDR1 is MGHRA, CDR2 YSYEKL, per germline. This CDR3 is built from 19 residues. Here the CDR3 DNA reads TGCGCCAGCAGCCAAGCTGGGGGTTTGGACAGGGGGCGAGGGTCAGGCTACACCTTC. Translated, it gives CASSQAGGLDRGRGSGYTF.

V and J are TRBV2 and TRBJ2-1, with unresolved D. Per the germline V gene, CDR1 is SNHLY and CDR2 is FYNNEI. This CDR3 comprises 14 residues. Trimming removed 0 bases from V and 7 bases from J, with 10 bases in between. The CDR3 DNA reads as TGTGCCAGCAGTGAAGCGCGGTTAGTAAATGAGCAGTTCTTC. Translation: CASSEARLVNEQFF.

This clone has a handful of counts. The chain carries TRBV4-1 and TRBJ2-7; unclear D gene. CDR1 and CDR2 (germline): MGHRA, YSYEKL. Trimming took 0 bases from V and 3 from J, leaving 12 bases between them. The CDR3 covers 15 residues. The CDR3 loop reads CASSQEWRSDYEQYF. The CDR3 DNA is TGCGCCAGCAGCCAAGAATGGCGCAGCGACTACGAGCAGTACTTC.

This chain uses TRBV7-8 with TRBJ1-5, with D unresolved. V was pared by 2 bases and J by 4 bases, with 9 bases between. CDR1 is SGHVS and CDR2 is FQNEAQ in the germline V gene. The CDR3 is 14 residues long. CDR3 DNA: TGTGCCAGCAGCTTAAACAGTTTGAATCAGCCCCAGCATTTT. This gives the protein CASSLNSLNQPQHF. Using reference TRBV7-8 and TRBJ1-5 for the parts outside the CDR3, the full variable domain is GAGVSQSPRYKVAKRGQDVALRCDPISGHVSLFWYQQALGQGPEFLTYFQNEAQLDKSGLPSDRFFAERPEGSVSTLKIQRTQQEDSAVYLCASSLNSLNQPQHFGDGTRLSIL.

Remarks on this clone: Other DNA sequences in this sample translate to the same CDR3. CDR3 protein: CASSPGAGNQPQHF. As DNA, the CDR3 is TGTGCCAGCTCACCGGGGGCTGGCAATCAGCCCCAGCATTTT. V and J are TRBV18 and TRBJ1-5; perhaps TRBD1 as D (6 bases). From germline, CDR1 is KGHSH and CDR2 LQKENI. Trimming left V 3 bases short and J 2 bases short, with 8 bases between. This CDR3 has 14 amino acids.

CDR3 protein: CASSSLDRGDTQYF. In DNA form, the CDR3 reads TGTGCCAGCAGTTCCCTAGACAGGGGTGATACGCAGTATTTT. The chain combines TRBV6-6 with TRBJ2-3, with 8 bases lining up with TRBD1. The ends lost 4 bases at V and 6 bases at J; junction bases unmatched: 6. Germline V CDR1 and CDR2: MNHNY, SVGAGI (reference sequence). This CDR3 contains 14 residues.

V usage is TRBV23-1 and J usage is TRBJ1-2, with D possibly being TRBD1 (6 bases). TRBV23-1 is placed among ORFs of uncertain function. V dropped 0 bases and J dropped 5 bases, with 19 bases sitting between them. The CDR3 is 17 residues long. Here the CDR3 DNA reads TGCGCCAGCAGTCAATCCGGACAGCTACCAGTTTTTTATGGCTACACCTTC. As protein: CASSQSGQLPVFYGYTF.

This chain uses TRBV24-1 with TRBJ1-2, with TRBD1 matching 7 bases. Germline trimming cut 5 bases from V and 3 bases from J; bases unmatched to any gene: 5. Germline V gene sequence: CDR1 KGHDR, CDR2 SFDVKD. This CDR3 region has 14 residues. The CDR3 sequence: CATSVGQGDYGYTF. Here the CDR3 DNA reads TGTGCCACCAGTGTGGGCCAGGGGGACTATGGCTACACCTTC.

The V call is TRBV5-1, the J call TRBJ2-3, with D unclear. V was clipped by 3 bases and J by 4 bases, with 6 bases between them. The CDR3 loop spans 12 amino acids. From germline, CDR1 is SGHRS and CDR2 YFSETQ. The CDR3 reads CASSSGADTQYF. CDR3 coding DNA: TGCGCCAGCAGCTCGGGTGCAGATACGCAGTATTTT.

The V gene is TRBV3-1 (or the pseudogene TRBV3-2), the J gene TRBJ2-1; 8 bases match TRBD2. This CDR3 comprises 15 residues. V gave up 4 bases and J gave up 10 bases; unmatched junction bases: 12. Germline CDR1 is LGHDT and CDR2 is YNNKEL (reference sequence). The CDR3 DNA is TGTGCCAGCAGCCTCGGGACTAGGGCCGGCCGCGAGCAGTTCTTC. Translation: CASSLGTRAGREQFF.

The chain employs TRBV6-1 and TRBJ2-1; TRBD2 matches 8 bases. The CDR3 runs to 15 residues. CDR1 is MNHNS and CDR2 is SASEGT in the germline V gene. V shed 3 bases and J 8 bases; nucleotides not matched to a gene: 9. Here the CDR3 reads CASSDLAGGLDEQFF. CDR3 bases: TGTGCCAGCAGTGATTTGGCGGGAGGTCTGGATGAGCAGTTCTTC.

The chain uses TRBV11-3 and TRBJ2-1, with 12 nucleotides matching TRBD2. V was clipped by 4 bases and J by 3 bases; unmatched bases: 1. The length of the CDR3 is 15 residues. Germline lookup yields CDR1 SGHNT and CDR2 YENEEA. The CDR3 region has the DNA TGTGCCAGCAGCTCTAGCGGGGGGGTCTACAATGAGCAGTTCTTC. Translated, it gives CASSSSGGVYNEQFF.

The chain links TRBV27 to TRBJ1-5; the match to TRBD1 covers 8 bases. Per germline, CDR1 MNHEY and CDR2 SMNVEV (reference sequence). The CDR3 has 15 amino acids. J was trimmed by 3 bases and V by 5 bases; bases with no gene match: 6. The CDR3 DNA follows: TGTGCCAGCAGTATGGACAGGGTAAACAATCAGCCCCAGCATTTT. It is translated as CASSMDRVNNQPQHF.

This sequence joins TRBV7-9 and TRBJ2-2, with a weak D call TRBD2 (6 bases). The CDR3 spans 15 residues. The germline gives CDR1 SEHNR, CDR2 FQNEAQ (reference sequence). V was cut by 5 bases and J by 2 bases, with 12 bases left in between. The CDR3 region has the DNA TGTGCCAGCAGCGTCGGGACTCCAAACACCGGGGAGCTGTTTTTT. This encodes CASSVGTPNTGELFF.

The CDR3 protein is CASSLDFVDEQFF. CDR3 DNA sequence: TGCGCCAGCAGCTTGGATTTTGTCGATGAGCAGTTCTTC. This sequence joins TRBV5-1 and TRBJ2-1; D ambiguous. V was cut by 0 bases and J by 8 bases, with 9 bases left in between. The CDR3 has 13 amino acids. Germline V gives CDR1 SGHRS, CDR2 YFSETQ.

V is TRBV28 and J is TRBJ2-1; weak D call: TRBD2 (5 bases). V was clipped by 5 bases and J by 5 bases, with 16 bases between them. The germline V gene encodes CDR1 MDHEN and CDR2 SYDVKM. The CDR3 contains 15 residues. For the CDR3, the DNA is TGTGCCAGCAGTCCCTCCCAGACTATCGACAATGAGCAGTTCTTC. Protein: CASSPSQTIDNEQFF.

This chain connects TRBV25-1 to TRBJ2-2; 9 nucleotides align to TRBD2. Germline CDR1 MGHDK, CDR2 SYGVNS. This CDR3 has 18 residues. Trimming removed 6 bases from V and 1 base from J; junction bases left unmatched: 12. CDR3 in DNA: TGTGCCAGCAGCCTTCTGGGAGCGGGAGGCTTGAACACCGGGGAGCTGTTTTTT. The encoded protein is CASSLLGAGGLNTGELFF.

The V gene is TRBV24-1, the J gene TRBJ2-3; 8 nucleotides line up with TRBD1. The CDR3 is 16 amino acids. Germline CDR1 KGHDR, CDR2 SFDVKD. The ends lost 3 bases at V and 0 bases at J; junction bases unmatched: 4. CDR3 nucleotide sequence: TGTGCCACCAGTGATCCCCGGACAGGGAGCACAGATACGCAGTATTTT. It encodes CATSDPRTGSTDTQYF.

The CDR3 loop is CASSSGLAGQETQYF. Here the CDR3 DNA reads TGTGCCAGCAGCTCGGGACTAGCGGGACAAGAGACCCAGTACTTC. The V call is TRBV5-4, the J call TRBJ2-5; 13 bases agree with TRBD2. The ends lost 3 bases at V and 2 bases at J; junction bases unmatched: 1. The CDR3 totals 15 residues. CDR1 and CDR2 from the germline V gene are SGHNT and YYREEE (reference sequence). The full variable domain, completed using reference TRBV5-4 and TRBJ2-5, is ETGVTQSPTHLIKTRGQQVTLRCSSQSGHNTVSWYQQALGQGPQFIFQYYREEENGRGNFPPRFSGLQFPNYSSELNVNALELDDSALYLCASSSGLAGQETQYFGPGTRLLVL.

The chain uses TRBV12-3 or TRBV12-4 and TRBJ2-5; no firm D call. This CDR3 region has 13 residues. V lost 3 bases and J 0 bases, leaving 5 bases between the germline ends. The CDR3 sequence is CASSFLDQETQYF. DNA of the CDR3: TGTGCCAGCAGTTTTTTAGACCAAGAGACCCAGTACTTC.

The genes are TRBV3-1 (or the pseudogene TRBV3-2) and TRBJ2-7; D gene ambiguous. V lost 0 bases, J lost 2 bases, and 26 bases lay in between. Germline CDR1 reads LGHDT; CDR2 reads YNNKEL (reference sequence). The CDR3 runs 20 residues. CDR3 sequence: CASSQDRGSPGFVRTYEQYF. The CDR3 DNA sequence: TGTGCCAGCAGCCAAGATCGCGGCAGTCCCGGTTTTGTAAGGACCTACGAGCAGTACTTC.

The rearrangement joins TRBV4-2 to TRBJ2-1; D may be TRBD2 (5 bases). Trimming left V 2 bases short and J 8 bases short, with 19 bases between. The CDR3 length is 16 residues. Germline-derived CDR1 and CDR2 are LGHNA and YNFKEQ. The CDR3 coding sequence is TGTGCCAGCAGCCAAACGGCCGGGATCTTCCAACATGAGCAGTTCTTC. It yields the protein CASSQTAGIFQHEQFF.

In DNA, the CDR3 is TGTGCCAGCAGCTCAAAGGACTGGGGCCAAGAGACCCAGTACTTC. It yields the protein CASSSKDWGQETQYF. This chain links TRBV7-6 with TRBJ2-5; possible D gene TRBD2, 5 bases. The CDR3 has 15 residues. Looked up from germline, CDR1 is SGHVS and CDR2 is FNYEAQ. V was shortened by 4 bases and J by 1 base, with 13 bases between the two germline ends.

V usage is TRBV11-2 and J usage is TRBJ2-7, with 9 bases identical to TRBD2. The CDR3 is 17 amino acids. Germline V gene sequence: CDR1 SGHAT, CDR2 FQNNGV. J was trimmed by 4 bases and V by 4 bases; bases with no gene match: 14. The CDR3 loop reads CASSSTFPGSGRYEQYF. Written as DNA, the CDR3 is TGTGCCAGCAGCTCAACCTTCCCTGGCAGCGGGAGGTACGAGCAGTACTTC.